This T cell receptor beta chain is drawn from a study of technical replicates of blood from a few donors. Clones were sequenced by immunoSEQ multiplex PCR, and TCRdb holds only the in-frame ones, with some missing. The sample has about 90,000 clones; approximately 94% are singletons. The germline V gene has CDR1 KGHSH and CDR2 LQKENI. V was clipped by 2 bases and J by 4 bases, with 17 bases between them. This CDR3 is built from 16 residues. This clonotype was sampled from a human donor in good health. Specimen: T cells isolated from PBMCs. This chain joins TRBV18 and TRBJ1-1; D remains ambiguous. DNA for the CDR3: TGTGCCAGCTCACCAAGAGTCGGGGTCGACGGCACTGAAGCTTTCTTT. Its translation is CASSPRVGVDGTEAFF.